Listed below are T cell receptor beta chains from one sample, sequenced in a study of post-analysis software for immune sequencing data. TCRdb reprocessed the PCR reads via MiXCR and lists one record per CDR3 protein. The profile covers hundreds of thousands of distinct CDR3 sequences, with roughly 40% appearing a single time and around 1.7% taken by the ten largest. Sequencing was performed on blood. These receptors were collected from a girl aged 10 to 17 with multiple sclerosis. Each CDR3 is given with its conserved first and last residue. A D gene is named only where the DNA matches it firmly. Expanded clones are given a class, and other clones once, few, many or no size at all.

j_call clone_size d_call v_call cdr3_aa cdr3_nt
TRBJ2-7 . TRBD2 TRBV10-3 CAISPPVVGGPSEQYF TGTGCCATCAGTCCCCCCGTGGTGGGAGGGCCTAGCGAGCAGTACTTC
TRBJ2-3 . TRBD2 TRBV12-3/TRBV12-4 CASSLLSGGYTQYF TGTGCCAGCAGTTTACTTAGCGGGGGATATACGCAGTATTTT
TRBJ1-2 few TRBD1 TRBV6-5 CASTPAPTGGGKGYTF TGTGCCAGCACTCCCGCCCCCACAGGGGGTGGAAAAGGCTACACCTTC
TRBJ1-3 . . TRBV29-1 CSVDVSLSGNTIYF TGCAGCGTTGACGTCTCCTTGTCTGGAAACACCATATATTTT
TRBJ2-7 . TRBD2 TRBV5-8 CASSLASGGAHEQYF TGTGCCAGCAGCTTGGCTAGCGGGGGGGCCCATGAGCAGTACTTC
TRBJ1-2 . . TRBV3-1 CASSQDKGLINYGYTF TGTGCCAGCAGCCAAGATAAAGGACTGATAAACTATGGCTACACCTTC
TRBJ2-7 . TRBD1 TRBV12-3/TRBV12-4 CASTDRGTYEQYF TGTGCCAGTACCGACAGGGGAACTTACGAGCAGTACTTC
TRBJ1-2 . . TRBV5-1 CASSQDVGEVYTF TGCGCCAGCAGCCAGGATGTGGGGGAAGTCTACACCTTC
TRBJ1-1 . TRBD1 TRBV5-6 CASSVGQGDTEAFF TGTGCCAGCAGCGTGGGACAGGGAGACACCGAAGCTTTCTTT
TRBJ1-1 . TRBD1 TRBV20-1 CSAHRTGGGTEAFF TGCAGTGCCCACCGTACAGGGGGAGGGACTGAAGCTTTCTTT
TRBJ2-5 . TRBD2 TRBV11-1 CASSRRSGRVRETQYF TGTGCCAGCAGCCGAAGAAGCGGGAGAGTCCGAGAGACCCAGTACTTC
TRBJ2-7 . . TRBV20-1 CSARTPAQPRVEQYF TGCAGTGCTAGGACTCCGGCTCAGCCCCGGGTCGAGCAGTACTTC
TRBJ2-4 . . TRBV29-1 CSVEGLSGETEVDIQYF TGCAGCGTTGAAGGACTTTCGGGGGAAACGGAAGTGGACATTCAGTACTTC
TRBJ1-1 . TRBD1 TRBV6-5 CASTRGQGVNTEAFF TGTGCCAGCACTCGGGGACAGGGGGTGAACACTGAAGCTTTCTTT
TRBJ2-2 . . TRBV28 CASSSPLGRGLNTGELFF TGTGCCAGCAGTTCCCCCCTCGGGCGGGGGCTGAACACCGGGGAGCTGTTTTTT
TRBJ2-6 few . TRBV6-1 CASSGKQGSSSGANVLTF TGTGCCAGCAGTGGAAAACAGGGAAGCAGCTCTGGGGCCAACGTCCTGACTTTC
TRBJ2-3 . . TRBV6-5 CASSLRGGDTRYF TGTGCCAGCAGTTTGAGGGGAGGAGATACGCGGTATTTT
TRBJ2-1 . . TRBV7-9 CASSLRRAWLDEQFF TGTGCCAGCAGCTTAAGGCGGGCCTGGTTGGATGAGCAGTTCTTC
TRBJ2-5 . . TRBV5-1 CASSLAWSLETQYF TGCGCCAGCAGCTTGGCATGGTCTCTGGAGACCCAGTACTTC
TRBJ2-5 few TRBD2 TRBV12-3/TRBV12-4 CASSEGLASYQETQYF TGTGCCAGCAGCGAGGGACTAGCCTCTTACCAAGAGACCCAGTACTTC